The rows below give T cell receptor beta chains drawn from one sample of a study of OX40 agonist ivuxolimab in advanced cancers. Only in-frame clones appear in the TCRdb table, and some are missing; sequencing was by immunoSEQ multiplex PCR. The sample has 25,000 to 35,000 clones; around nine tenths are singletons. Sequenced material: CD4+ or CD8+ T cells sorted from blood, taken in a trial of the OX40 agonist ivuxolimab. These receptors were obtained from an adult with an advanced solid tumor such as melanoma, head and neck, liver or kidney cancer. CDR3s include the opening cysteine and the closing phenylalanine or tryptophan. D genes are given only for firm matches. Not all rows give a size; the values are once, few, many and, for expanded clones, a class.

J gene	clone size	D gene	CDR3 length	V gene	CDR3 protein	CDR3 DNA
TRBJ2-7	-	TRBD2	15	TRBV5-1	CASSSTGTTLYEQYF	TGCGCCAGCAGCTCGACCGGGACTACCTTATACGAGCAGTACTTC
TRBJ1-1	-	-	15	TRBV7-9	CASSLGGGVGTEAFF	TGTGCCAGCAGCTTAGGAGGGGGAGTGGGGACTGAAGCTTTCTTT
TRBJ2-3	-	-	19	TRBV18	CASSPDIVQGKASTDTQYF	TGTGCCAGCTCACCAGATATCGTCCAGGGGAAGGCTAGCACAGATACGCAGTATTTT
TRBJ2-7	-	-	15	TRBV13	CASSSLYEQSYEQYF	TGTGCCAGCAGCTCCCTGTATGAACAATCCTACGAGCAGTACTTC
TRBJ2-3	-	-	13	TRBV6-6	CASSSGAADTQYF	TGTGCCAGCAGTTCAGGGGCCGCAGATACGCAGTATTTT
TRBJ2-6	-	-	19	TRBV11-2	CASSLEIRVPKIGANVLTF	TGTGCCAGCAGCTTAGAAATACGAGTCCCCAAGATTGGGGCCAACGTCCTGACTTTC
TRBJ1-1	-	-	15	TRBV27	CASSPALGQNTEAFF	TGTGCCAGCAGTCCGGCCCTGGGACAAAACACTGAAGCTTTCTTT
TRBJ2-7	few	TRBD2	14	TRBV27	CASSLSRGGDEQYF	TGTGCCAGCAGTTTATCCCGGGGGGGGGACGAGCAGTACTTC
TRBJ1-4	once	-	15	TRBV30	CAWSEGASRNEKLFF	TGTGCCTGGAGTGAAGGTGCGAGTCGCAATGAAAAACTGTTTTTT
TRBJ2-1	-	-	14	TRBV9	CASSVRDYYNEQFF	TGTGCCAGCAGCGTTCGAGACTACTACAATGAGCAGTTCTTC
TRBJ2-1	-	-	14	TRBV4-1	CASSQEGGYNEQFF	TGCGCCAGCAGCCAAGAAGGGGGATACAATGAGCAGTTCTTC
TRBJ2-3	-	TRBD2	15	TRBV6-4	CASSDSTSGGDTQYF	TGTGCCAGCAGTGACTCGACTAGCGGGGGGGATACGCAGTATTTT
TRBJ2-1	-	TRBD2	16	TRBV9	CASSGVLAGSSGEQFF	TGTGCCAGCAGCGGAGTTCTAGCGGGATCATCCGGTGAGCAGTTCTTC
TRBJ2-3	-	TRBD2	13	TRBV28	CASEGGRRDTQYF	TGTGCCAGCGAAGGCGGGAGGAGGGATACGCAGTATTTT
TRBJ2-7	-	TRBD2	17	TRBV5-4	CASSRGIIAGGPYEQYF	TGTGCCAGCAGCCGCGGTATTATAGCGGGAGGGCCCTACGAGCAGTACTTC
TRBJ2-3	-	-	12	TRBV11-1	CASSHRGDTQYF	TGTGCCAGCAGCCACCGGGGGGATACGCAGTATTTT
TRBJ1-1	-	-	14	TRBV9	CASSVGPRETEAFF	TGTGCCAGCAGCGTAGGGCCCAGGGAGACTGAAGCTTTCTTT
TRBJ2-1	-	TRBD1	14	TRBV29-1	CSVTGTGGEYEQFF	TGCAGCGTAACCGGGACAGGGGGAGAGTACGAGCAGTTCTTC
TRBJ2-2	-	-	13	TRBV28	CASSLGGVRELFF	TGTGCCAGCAGTTTAGGTGGAGTGCGGGAGCTGTTTTTT
TRBJ1-5	-	-	15	TRBV27	CASSSGTVSNQPQHF	TGTGCCAGCAGTTCGGGGACGGTTAGCAATCAGCCCCAGCATTTT
TRBJ2-1	-	-	13	TRBV28	CASRDPRYNEQFF	TGTGCCAGCAGGGATCCCCGATACAATGAGCAGTTCTTC
TRBJ2-2	-	TRBD2	14	TRBV27	CASGRAGAVGELFF	TGTGCCAGTGGCCGAGCGGGGGCGGTCGGGGAGCTGTTTTTT
TRBJ2-1	-	-	15	TRBV29-1	CSVDKRGGTYNEQFF	TGCAGCGTGGATAAACGCGGTGGCACCTACAATGAGCAGTTCTTC
TRBJ2-3	-	-	14	TRBV11-2	CASSPGSLGDTQYF	TGTGCCAGCAGCCCCGGGAGTCTGGGAGATACGCAGTATTTT
TRBJ1-5	-	TRBD1	20	TRBV5-4	CASSSLQGAASKSGDQPQHF	TGTGCCAGCAGCTCACTTCAGGGGGCGGCCTCTAAATCGGGCGATCAGCCCCAGCATTTT
TRBJ2-3	-	-	14	TRBV7-9	CASSLYDSADTQYF	TGTGCCAGCAGCTTATACGACAGCGCAGATACGCAGTATTTT
TRBJ1-5	-	TRBD1	15	TRBV5-4	CASSFNRGIRQPQHF	TGTGCCAGCAGCTTTAACAGGGGAATCCGGCAGCCCCAGCATTTT
TRBJ2-7	-	-	13	TRBV5-8	CASSLRDFYEQYF	TGTGCCAGCAGCCTCCGGGACTTCTACGAGCAGTACTTC
TRBJ2-7	-	-	12	TRBV4-1	CASSRTGVGQYF	TGCGCCAGCAGCCGAACGGGAGTAGGGCAGTACTTC
TRBJ2-3	-	-	16	TRBV9	CASSVVPSIITDTQYF	TGTGCCAGCAGCGTAGTTCCTAGCATCATCACAGATACGCAGTATTTT
TRBJ1-1	-	TRBD1	15	TRBV5-1	CASSLGQGANTEAFF	TGCGCCAGCAGCTTGGGACAGGGGGCGAACACTGAAGCTTTCTTT
TRBJ2-3	-	TRBD2	15	TRBV11-2	CASSLAGRGGDTQYF	TGTGCCAGCAGTCTAGCGGGAAGGGGTGGAGATACGCAGTATTTT
TRBJ1-1	-	TRBD1	17	TRBV10-3	CAIRGIPGQGENTEAFF	TGTGCCATCAGAGGGATTCCGGGACAGGGGGAGAACACTGAAGCTTTCTTT
TRBJ1-2	-	-	13	TRBV9	CASSVDLSGGYTF	TGTGCCAGCAGCGTAGACTTGAGCGGTGGCTACACCTTC
TRBJ2-7	-	-	15	TRBV4-2	CASSQDGQSSYEQYF	TGTGCCAGCAGCCAAGATGGGCAGAGCTCCTACGAGCAGTACTTC
TRBJ2-3	once	TRBD2	17	TRBV7-9	CASSLSGAWGSTDTQYF	TGTGCCAGCAGCTTAAGCGGGGCATGGGGAAGCACAGATACGCAGTATTTT
TRBJ2-1	-	-	13	TRBV2	CASTLSTDNEQFF	TGTGCCAGCACCTTATCGACAGACAATGAGCAGTTCTTC
TRBJ2-2	many	TRBD2	16	TRBV6-1	CASSEELAGGAGELFF	TGTGCCAGCAGTGAAGAACTAGCGGGAGGCGCCGGGGAGCTGTTTTTT
TRBJ1-6	-	TRBD1	15	TRBV6-1	CASSEGTGGNSPLHF	TGTGCCAGCAGTGAAGGGACAGGGGGTAATTCACCCCTCCACTTT
TRBJ1-1	-	-	15	TRBV15	CATSRAPEGYTEAFF	TGTGCCACCAGCAGAGCACCCGAGGGGTACACTGAAGCTTTCTTT
TRBJ1-1	-	-	11	TRBV29-1	CPAEDNTEAFF	TGCCCTGCGGAAGATAACACTGAAGCTTTCTTT
TRBJ2-3	-	TRBD2	15	TRBV6-1	CASSEDGGRADTQYF	TGTGCCAGCAGTGAGGATGGCGGGAGAGCAGATACGCAGTATTTT
TRBJ1-3	-	-	17	TRBV10-3	CAISRAQESSSGNTIYF	TGTGCCATCAGCCGGGCCCAAGAATCAAGCTCTGGAAACACCATATATTTT
TRBJ1-2	-	TRBD1	15	TRBV4-2	CASSLRTGENYGYTF	TGTGCCAGCAGCCTGAGGACAGGGGAAAACTATGGCTACACCTTC
TRBJ2-7	-	-	13	TRBV6-5	CASSYSGSSEQYF	TGTGCCAGCAGTTACTCAGGGTCGAGCGAGCAGTACTTC
TRBJ2-1	-	-	17	TRBV5-5	CASSLVSGVSSYNEQFF	TGTGCCAGCAGCTTGGTATCGGGCGTAAGCTCCTACAATGAGCAGTTCTTC
TRBJ2-7	-	-	14	TRBV28	CASSPRDTVYEQYF	TGTGCCAGCAGTCCAAGGGACACCGTCTACGAGCAGTACTTC
TRBJ2-7	medium-sized	-	13	TRBV27	CASSPTEGYEQYF	TGTGCCAGCAGTCCTACGGAAGGCTACGAGCAGTACTTC
TRBJ2-5	-	TRBD1	15	TRBV27	CASSFLPGGAETQYF	TGTGCCAGCAGTTTCTTGCCAGGGGGCGCGGAGACCCAGTACTTC
TRBJ1-5	-	-	15	TRBV7-9	CASSPRGSGNQPQHF	TGTGCCAGCAGCCCTAGGGGAAGTGGAAATCAGCCCCAGCATTTT
TRBJ2-1	-	-	12	TRBV6-4	CASSLLHNEQFF	TGTGCCAGCAGCCTACTCCACAATGAGCAGTTCTTC
TRBJ2-1	once	TRBD2	14	TRBV4-1	CASSQVGSGRAVFF	TGCGCCAGCAGCCAAGTAGGTAGCGGGAGGGCCGTGTTCTTC
TRBJ1-5	-	-	15	TRBV9	CASSVVMGNNQPQHF	TGTGCCAGCAGCGTAGTAATGGGAAACAATCAGCCCCAGCATTTT